This T cell receptor beta chain was captured in a study of cytomegalovirus exposure and HLA in healthy donors. It was with 60 Vbeta and 13 Jbeta primers that the PCR ran. Sequencing used immunoSEQ multiplex PCR; TCRdb keeps in-frame clones, though not all of them. The sample includes roughly 100,000 clones, approximately 76% of them seen just once. The donors comprised healthy bone marrow donors. The study, taken as a whole, reports: A later analysis showed that HLA-associated TCR beta chains had undergone more clonal expansion than equally common others. Usually a TCR sequence was rare, but some public TCRs were found in many donors.

The germline V gene encodes CDR1 SGHRS and CDR2 YFSETQ. This CDR3 comprises 13 residues. With 8 bases clipped from V and 2 bases from J, the junction kept 4 bases outside the gene matches. Comments on this clone: What it binds is not known.

The chain has TRBV5-1 and TRBJ2-3, with TRBD1 matching over 8 bases. The sequenced material came from PBMCs. This sequence originates from a woman aged 18-35 years in good health and CMV-seropositive. For the CDR3, the DNA is TGCGCCAGTGGACAGGGATCCACAGATACGCAGTATTTT. Translated: CASGQGSTDTQYF.